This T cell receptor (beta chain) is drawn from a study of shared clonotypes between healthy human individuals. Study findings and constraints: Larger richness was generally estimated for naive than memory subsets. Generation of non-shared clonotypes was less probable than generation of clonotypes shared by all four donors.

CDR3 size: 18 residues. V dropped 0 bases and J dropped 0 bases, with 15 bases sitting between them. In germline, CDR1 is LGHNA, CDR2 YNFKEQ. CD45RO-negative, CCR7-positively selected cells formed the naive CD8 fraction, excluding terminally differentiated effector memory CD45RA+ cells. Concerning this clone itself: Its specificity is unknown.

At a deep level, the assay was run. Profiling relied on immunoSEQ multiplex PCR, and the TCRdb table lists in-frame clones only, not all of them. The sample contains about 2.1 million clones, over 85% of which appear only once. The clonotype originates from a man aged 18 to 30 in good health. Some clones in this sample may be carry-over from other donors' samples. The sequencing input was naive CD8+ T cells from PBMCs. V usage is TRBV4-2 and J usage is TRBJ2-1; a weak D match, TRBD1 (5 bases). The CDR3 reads CASSQEGPLSSSYNEQFF. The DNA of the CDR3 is TGTGCCAGCAGCCAAGAGGGGCCGCTCTCCAGCTCCTACAATGAGCAGTTCTTC.